These 12 T cell receptor beta chains originate from one sample sequenced in a study of beta chain features in type 1 diabetes. The investigators reverse transcribed all of the isolated RNA, so they sequenced expressed TCRB transcripts. Some clones are missing from TCRdb's copy, which holds only in-frame ones; the method was immunoSEQ multiplex PCR. In the table there are under 900,000 clones, 15% to 20% of which are singletons. Sample: naive CD4+ T cells from blood. The origin of the receptors is a woman under 30 in good health.

This sequence joins TRBV11-2 and TRBJ2-1; no clear D gene. The ends were cut back, 1 base at V and 4 bases at J, with 5 bases in the middle. The CDR3 is made up of 13 amino acids. Germline V lookup: CDR1 SGHAT, CDR2 FQNNGV. The CDR3 DNA is TGTGCCAGCAGCTTAGCACAGTACAATGAGCAGTTCTTC. It encodes CASSLAQYNEQFF. The full variable domain, in which reference TRBV11-2 and TRBJ2-1 provide the parts outside the CDR3, is EAGVAQSPRYKIIEKRQSVAFWCNPISGHATLYWYQQILGQGPKLLIQFQNNGVVDDSQLPKDRFSAERLKGVDSTLKIQPAKLEDSAVYLCASSLAQYNEQFFGPGTRLTVL.

This chain connects TRBV11-2 to TRBJ2-5; 10 bases line up with TRBD1. This CDR3 is built from 15 residues. CDR1 and CDR2 from the germline V gene are SGHAT and FQNNGV. V shed 5 bases and J 4 bases; nucleotides not matched to a gene: 7. Here the CDR3 reads CASSLGQGMRETQYF. CDR3 DNA sequence: TGTGCCAGCAGCCTGGGACAGGGGATGAGAGAGACCCAGTACTTC.

This clone has a handful of counts. The genes are TRBV7-9 and TRBJ1-5; possible D gene TRBD1, 5 bases. The germline gives CDR1 SEHNR, CDR2 FQNEAQ (reference sequence). This CDR3 is built from 14 residues. Trimming pared 3 bases from V and 8 bases from J, leaving 14 bases between. CDR3 coding DNA: TGTGCCAGCAGCTTTCAGGGAGGTGGCGAGCCCCAGCATTTT. Protein product: CASSFQGGGEPQHF.

The rearrangement uses TRBV2 and TRBJ1-1, with D perhaps TRBD1 (6 bases). Per the germline V gene, CDR1 is SNHLY and CDR2 is FYNNEI. The CDR3 consists of 15 residues. V dropped 6 bases and J dropped 1 base, with 15 bases sitting between them. DNA of the CDR3: TGTGCCAGCAGGTCGAAGAGACAGGCGAACACTGAAGCTTTCTTT. Translation: CASRSKRQANTEAFF.

CDR3 nucleotide sequence: TGCGCCAGCAGCTTGGGTGGGACTAGATCCTACAATGAGCAGTTCTTC. This gives the protein CASSLGGTRSYNEQFF. V and J are TRBV5-1 and TRBJ2-1; the match to TRBD2 covers 8 bases. Germline assignment: CDR1 SGHRS and CDR2 YFSETQ. CDR3 size: 16 residues. Trimming took 0 bases from V and 1 from J; bases not matched to a gene: 3.

This chain links TRBV7-8 with TRBJ2-5; no clear D. The length of the CDR3 is 12 residues. The V and J ends lost 3 bases and 5 bases respectively, with 7 bases between them. Germline V lookup: CDR1 SGHVS, CDR2 FQNEAQ. CDR3 residues: CASSFSYETQYF. The CDR3 bases are TGTGCCAGCAGCTTTAGCTACGAGACCCAGTACTTC.

This clone was counted only a few times. The chain couples TRBV28 to TRBJ2-1, with TRBD2 identical over 11 bases. The germline gives CDR1 MDHEN, CDR2 SYDVKM. The CDR3 sequence is 18 residues long. After removal of 6 bases from V and 0 bases from J, the junction contained 10 bases not matched to a gene. The CDR3, as DNA: TGTGCCAGCAGCCCCTCTCGGACTAGCGGGCCCTCCTACAATGAGCAGTTCTTC. Its translation: CASSPSRTSGPSYNEQFF.

The genes are TRBV19 and TRBJ2-6; 9 nucleotides align to TRBD2. In germline, CDR1 is LNHDA, CDR2 SQIVND (reference sequence). The CDR3 loop spans 16 amino acids. V trimming: 6 bases; J trimming: 1 base; junction bases outside the gene matches: 4. CDR3 amino acids: CASRGSGSSGANVLTF. The DNA for the CDR3 is TGTGCCAGTAGGGGTAGCGGGAGTTCTGGGGCCAACGTCCTGACTTTC.

This chain links TRBV2 with TRBJ2-7, with 9 bases lining up with TRBD1. The ends lost 8 bases at V and 5 bases at J; junction bases unmatched: 13. The germline V gene has CDR1 SNHLY and CDR2 FYNNEI. The length of the CDR3 is 15 residues. The CDR3 here is CASAKGGTGQDEQYF. CDR3 nucleotides: TGTGCCAGCGCGAAGGGGGGGACAGGGCAGGACGAGCAGTACTTC.

In its sample, this clone was seen a few times. CDR3: CASSSSSYEQYF. The CDR3 nucleotides are TGTGCCAGCAGCTCGAGCTCCTACGAGCAGTACTTC. This chain connects TRBV5-6 to TRBJ2-7, with D unclear. The CDR3 has 12 amino acids. V was trimmed by 3 bases and J by 0 bases, leaving 4 bases between them. Germline CDR1 is SGHDT and CDR2 is YYEEEE.

Worth noting for this clone: Within the sample, other DNA sequences also encode this same CDR3. The rearrangement links TRBV4-2 to TRBJ2-2; 15 bases are shared with TRBD2. CDR1 is LGHNA, CDR2 YNFKEQ, per germline. Trimming at V came to 3 bases and at J to 5 bases, leaving 1 base not matched to a gene. The length of the CDR3 is 16 residues. DNA of the CDR3: TGTGCCAGCAGCCAGGGACTAGCGGGGGGTACCGGGGAGCTGTTTTTT. Amino acid sequence: CASSQGLAGGTGELFF.

This clone was detected a few times. The chain combines TRBV27 with TRBJ2-1; D uncertain. In germline, CDR1 is MNHEY, CDR2 SMNVEV (reference sequence). CDR3 size: 11 residues. V was clipped by 6 bases and J by 6 bases, with 6 bases between them. CDR3 residues: CASSRSNEQFF. The CDR3, as DNA: TGTGCCAGCAGCCGATCCAATGAGCAGTTCTTC.